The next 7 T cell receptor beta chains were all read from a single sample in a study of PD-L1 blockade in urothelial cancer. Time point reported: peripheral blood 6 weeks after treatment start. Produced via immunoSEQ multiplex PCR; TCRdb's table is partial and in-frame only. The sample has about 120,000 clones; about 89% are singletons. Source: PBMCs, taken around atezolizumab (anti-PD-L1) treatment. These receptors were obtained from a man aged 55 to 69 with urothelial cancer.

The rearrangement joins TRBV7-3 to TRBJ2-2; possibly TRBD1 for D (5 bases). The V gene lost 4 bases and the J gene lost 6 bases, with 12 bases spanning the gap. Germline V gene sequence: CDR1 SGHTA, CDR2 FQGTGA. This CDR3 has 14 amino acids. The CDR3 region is CASSSPGFPGELFF. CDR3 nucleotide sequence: TGTGCCAGCAGCTCACCAGGGTTTCCCGGGGAGCTGTTTTTT.

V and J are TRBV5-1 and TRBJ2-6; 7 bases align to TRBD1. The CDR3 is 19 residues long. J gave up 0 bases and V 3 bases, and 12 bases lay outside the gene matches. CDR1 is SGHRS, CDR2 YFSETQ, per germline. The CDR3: CASSSPKTGSSSGANVLTF. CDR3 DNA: TGCGCCAGCAGCTCGCCTAAGACAGGGTCGTCCTCTGGGGCCAACGTCCTGACTTTC.

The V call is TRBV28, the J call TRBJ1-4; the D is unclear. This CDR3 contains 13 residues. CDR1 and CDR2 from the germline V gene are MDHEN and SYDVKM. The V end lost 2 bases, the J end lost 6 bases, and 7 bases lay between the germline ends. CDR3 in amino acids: CASSLTQDEKLFF. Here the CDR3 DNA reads TGTGCCAGCAGTTTAACCCAGGATGAAAAACTGTTTTTT.

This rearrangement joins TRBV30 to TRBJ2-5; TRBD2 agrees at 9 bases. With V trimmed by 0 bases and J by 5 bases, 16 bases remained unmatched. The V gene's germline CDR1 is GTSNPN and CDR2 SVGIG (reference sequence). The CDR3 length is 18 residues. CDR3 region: CAWSVDYGGRAGRETQYF. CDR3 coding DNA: TGTGCCTGGAGTGTAGATTACGGCGGGAGGGCGGGACGCGAGACCCAGTACTTC.

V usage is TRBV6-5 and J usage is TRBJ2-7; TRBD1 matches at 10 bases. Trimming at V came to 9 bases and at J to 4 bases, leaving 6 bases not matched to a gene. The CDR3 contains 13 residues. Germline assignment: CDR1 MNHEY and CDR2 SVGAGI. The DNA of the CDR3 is TGTGCCAGTAGGGACAGGGGAGGATACGAGCAGTACTTC. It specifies CASRDRGGYEQYF.

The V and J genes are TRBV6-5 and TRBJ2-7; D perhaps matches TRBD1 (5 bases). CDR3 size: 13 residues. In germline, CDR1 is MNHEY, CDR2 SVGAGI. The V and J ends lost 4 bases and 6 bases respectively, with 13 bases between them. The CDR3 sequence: CASSSIGASEQYF. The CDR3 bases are TGTGCCAGCAGTTCCATTGGGGCGTCCGAGCAGTACTTC.

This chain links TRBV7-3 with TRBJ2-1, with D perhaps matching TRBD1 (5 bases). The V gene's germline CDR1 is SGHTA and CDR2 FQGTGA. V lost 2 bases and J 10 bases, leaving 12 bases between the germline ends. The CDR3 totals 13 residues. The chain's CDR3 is CASSLGQGYEQFF. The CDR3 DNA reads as TGTGCCAGCAGCTTAGGGCAGGGCTACGAGCAGTTCTTC.